These T cell receptor beta chains were read from a single sample in a study of blood T cell repertoires in COVID-19. Some clones are missing from TCRdb's copy, which holds only in-frame ones; the method was immunoSEQ multiplex PCR. The data hold around 250,000 clones, with roughly 80% observed a single time. Sequencing input: PBMCs or T cells enriched from blood (not recorded which). Every receptor here comes from a man in his fifties who had recovered from COVID-19. CDR3s include the opening cysteine and the closing phenylalanine or tryptophan. A D gene is named only where the DNA matches it firmly. A row's size may be missing; if present it is once, few, many or a size class.

.	TRBV27	TRBJ1-2	TRBD1	TGTGCCAGCAGTCGGACAGGGGGGTATGGCTACACCTTC	CASSRTGGYGYTF
once	TRBV27	TRBJ2-1	TRBD1	TGTGCCAGCAGTCTCGACAGGGCTTCTAACAATGAGCAGTTCTTC	CASSLDRASNNEQFF
few	TRBV6-2/TRBV6-3	TRBJ2-2	TRBD1	TGTGCCAGCAGCCCACAGGGGACAGACACCGGGGAGCTGTTTTTT	CASSPQGTDTGELFF
.	TRBV7-9	TRBJ2-4	TRBD2	TGTGCCAGCAGCCTGGTAGCGGGAGGGAGTGACAAAAACATTCAGTACTTC	CASSLVAGGSDKNIQYF
.	TRBV28	TRBJ1-6	.	TGTGCCAGCAGGGGATCGGGGGAACCTTCCGGTAATTCACCCCTCCACTTT	CASRGSGEPSGNSPLHF
.	TRBV21-1	TRBJ2-7	.	TGTGCCAGCAGCTTACCCGTGCCCGGGACAGGGGCTTCGCCCGGCTACGAGCAGTACTTC	CASSLPVPGTGASPGYEQYF
.	TRBV5-4	TRBJ1-2	.	TGTGCCAGCAGCTTACCAGGGTTGCCCCATGGCTACACCTTC	CASSLPGLPHGYTF
.	TRBV18	TRBJ2-2	.	TGTGCCAGCTCACCTTCCCTAGCTGACACCGGGGAGCTGTTTTTT	CASSPSLADTGELFF
.	TRBV5-4	TRBJ2-5	.	TGTGCCAGCAATACTGGCGGGAAAGAGACCCAGTACTTC	CASNTGGKETQYF
.	TRBV10-2	TRBJ2-3	TRBD2	TGCGCCAGCACCCCAGCGGGAGATCGCACAGATACGCAGTATTTT	CASTPAGDRTDTQYF
.	TRBV5-1	TRBJ2-1	.	TGCGCCAGCAGCTTGCGGTCCCAGGGGAGTTATGAGCAGTTCTTC	CASSLRSQGSYEQFF
.	TRBV2	TRBJ1-2	.	TGTGCCACACAGATTACCAATAACTATGGCTACACCTTC	CATQITNNYGYTF
.	TRBV2	TRBJ2-3	.	TGTGCCAGCAGTGCCCGGACAGGCACAGATACGCAGTATTTT	CASSARTGTDTQYF
.	TRBV12-5	TRBJ2-7	TRBD1	TGTGCTAGTGGTCTAAGACAGGGGGCCTACGAGCAGTACTTC	CASGLRQGAYEQYF
.	TRBV6-5	TRBJ2-7	TRBD1	TGTGCCATCGGATCAACGGGACAGAGTTACGAGCAGTACTTC	CAIGSTGQSYEQYF
.	TRBV12-3/TRBV12-4	TRBJ1-5	.	TGTGCCAGCAGACAAACCCAGAATCAGCCCCAGCATTTT	CASRQTQNQPQHF
.	TRBV11-3	TRBJ2-2	TRBD2	TGTGCCAGCAGCTCCCCAGAAGACCGGACTAGAACCGGGGAGCTGTTTTTT	CASSSPEDRTRTGELFF
once	TRBV7-2	TRBJ2-5	TRBD2	TGTGCCAGCAGCCCCGGACTAGCGGGAGACAGGGAGACCCAGTACTTC	CASSPGLAGDRETQYF
.	TRBV11-3	TRBJ1-1	.	TGTGCCAGCAGCACCCGAGGGGGAAGAGCTTTCTTT	CASSTRGGRAFF
.	TRBV11-3	TRBJ2-5	TRBD1	TGTGCCAGCAGCCCGGGACAGGGCACTCAAGAGACCCAGTACTTC	CASSPGQGTQETQYF
.	TRBV5-4	TRBJ1-2	TRBD1	TGTGCCAGCAGCCGGGACAGCGCGGTTAGAGCGCTATATGGCTACACCTTC	CASSRDSAVRALYGYTF
once	TRBV3-1/TRBV3-2	TRBJ2-5	TRBD2	TGTGCCAGCACCGGACTAGCGGTGGAGACCCAGTACTTC	CASTGLAVETQYF
.	TRBV7-2	TRBJ2-7	.	TGTGCCAGCAGCTTAGTAGGAGGACCCCCCGCGTACTTC	CASSLVGGPPAYF
.	TRBV7-9	TRBJ2-7	TRBD1	TGTGCCAGCAGCTTGGCAGGGGGAGTATACGAGCAGTACTTC	CASSLAGGVYEQYF
.	TRBV6-5	TRBJ1-2	.	TGTGCCAGCAGTTTTAGGGGGTTCGGCTACACCTTC	CASSFRGFGYTF
.	TRBV2	TRBJ1-2	.	TGTGCCAGCAGTAGCCAAACCCAAGCCCCCCCCACCTTC	CASSSQTQAPPTF
.	TRBV18	TRBJ1-5	TRBD1	TGTGCCAGCTCACCGATAGACAGGGGGCTGGCAGGAAATCAGCCCCAGCATTTT	CASSPIDRGLAGNQPQHF
once	TRBV5-8	TRBJ2-5	.	TGTGCCAGCCGAAACCGCCCGCCGGGGGAGACCCAGTACTTC	CASRNRPPGETQYF